The next 14 T cell receptor beta chains were all read from a single sample in a study of long-term antiretroviral therapy in people with HIV. The authors ran the immunoSEQ assay, v3.0, at survey level. Using immunoSEQ multiplex PCR, the repertoire was profiled, and TCRdb retains in-frame clones only, with some absent. The sample holds 20,000 to 25,000 clones, about 80% seen once. The sample consisted of unsorted PBMCs, taken 1.1 years before starting antiretroviral therapy. These receptors were taken from a woman aged 35 to 49 with HIV.

The rearrangement links TRBV23-1 to TRBJ2-1; D unclear. TRBV23-1 is annotated as an ORF whose role is uncertain. Deletions cut 5 bases from V and 8 bases from J, with 7 bases between. This CDR3 has 11 amino acids. The DNA of the CDR3 is TGCGCCAGCAGTGTAATCGATGAGCAGTTCTTC. This sequence encodes CASSVIDEQFF.

V gene TRBV5-4 combines with J gene TRBJ2-6, with 7 bases fitting TRBD1. Germline V gene lookup returns CDR1 SGHNT and CDR2 YYREEE (reference sequence). CDR3 size: 17 residues. Unmatched junction bases numbered 9, after V lost 4 bases and J lost 2 bases. Written as DNA, the CDR3 is TGTGCCAGCAGCCCCCGGCGAGACAGGGCTGGGGCCAACGTCCTGACTTTC. Amino acid sequence: CASSPRRDRAGANVLTF.

The rearrangement uses TRBV15 and TRBJ1-5, with a possible D match to TRBD1 (5 bases). Trimming shortened V by 0 bases and J by 4 bases, and 10 bases separated the two germline ends. This CDR3 has 15 amino acids. Germline V gene sequence: CDR1 LNHNV, CDR2 YYDKDF (reference sequence). The CDR3 DNA sequence: TGTGCCACCAGCAGAGATTGGACACCAAATCAGCCCCAGCATTTT. This encodes CATSRDWTPNQPQHF. Drawing the rest from reference TRBV15 and TRBJ1-5, the complete variable domain is DAMVIQNPRYQVTQFGKPVTLSCSQTLNHNVMYWYQQKSSQAPKLLFHYYDKDFNNEADTPDNFQSRRPNTSFCFLDIRSPGLGDTAMYLCATSRDWTPNQPQHFGDGTRLSIL.

V usage is TRBV5-4 and J usage is TRBJ2-3, with 7 positions matching TRBD1. The CDR3 loop spans 16 amino acids. The V gene's germline CDR1 is SGHNT and CDR2 YYREEE (reference sequence). V dropped 0 bases and J dropped 1; count of bases not matched to a gene: 5. CDR3 in amino acids: CASSLGGQGGTDTQYF. CDR3 nucleotide sequence: TGTGCCAGCAGCTTGGGGGGGCAGGGGGGCACAGATACGCAGTATTTT.

The V call is TRBV28, the J call TRBJ2-3, with 9 bases aligning to TRBD2. The germline CDR1 and CDR2 sequences are MDHEN and SYDVKM. CDR3 length: 16 residues. The V gene end was trimmed by 5 bases and the J gene end by 4 bases; junction bases not matched to a gene: 10. DNA of the CDR3: TGTGCCAGCAGTCAAGGGACTAGCAGGGCGGCAGATACGCAGTATTTT. This sequence encodes CASSQGTSRAADTQYF.

The chain combines TRBV19 with TRBJ1-2; TRBD1 matches 8 bases. Germline trimming cut 6 bases from V and 8 bases from J; bases unmatched to any gene: 8. CDR3 length equals 13 residues. Germline V gene lookup returns CDR1 LNHDA and CDR2 SQIVND (reference sequence). This CDR3 is CASSRIQGEGYTF. Written as DNA, the CDR3 is TGTGCCAGTAGCCGGATACAGGGGGAAGGCTACACCTTC.

This clone has more than one count but fewer than ten. The genes are TRBV5-1 and TRBJ2-3, with 7 bases identical to TRBD2. The CDR3 is 17 residues long. V trimming: 0 bases; J trimming: 4 bases; junction bases outside the gene matches: 11. Germline loops: CDR1 SGHRS, CDR2 YFSETQ. DNA of the CDR3: TGCGCCAGCAGCTTGGGTCTGCGGGGGTCTTCCCCAGATACGCAGTATTTT. It specifies CASSLGLRGSSPDTQYF.

The V gene is TRBV7-2, the J gene TRBJ1-2, with 8 bases fitting TRBD1. The CDR3 has 16 residues. Germline CDR1 and CDR2: SGHTA and FQGNSA. The V gene end was trimmed by 5 bases and the J gene end by 8 bases; junction bases not matched to a gene: 16. The CDR3 reads CASSKGVGQGAGGYTF. The CDR3, as DNA: TGTGCCAGCAGCAAGGGGGTTGGGCAGGGGGCTGGCGGCTACACCTTC.

CDR3 sequence: CASSPGITETQYF. CDR3 DNA: TGTGCCAGCAGCCCGGGGATCACCGAGACCCAGTACTTC. The chain is built from TRBV4-2 and TRBJ2-5; D is perhaps TRBD2 (5 bases). The CDR3 has 13 amino acids. The germline CDR1 and CDR2 sequences are LGHNA and YNFKEQ. Trimming stripped 4 bases from V and 5 bases from J, with 11 bases between.

The chain recombines TRBV13 with TRBJ1-4; 7 nucleotides line up with TRBD1. CDR1 PRHDT and CDR2 FYEKMQ come from the germline V gene (reference sequence). The J segment lost 4 bases and the V segment lost 4 bases, leaving 9 bases of the junction unmatched. The CDR3 extends over 16 amino acids. CDR3 DNA: TGTGCCAGCAGCTACCAGACAGGGAGTGATAATGAAAAACTGTTTTTT. Translated, it gives CASSYQTGSDNEKLFF.

This clone was observed a handful of times. J is TRBJ2-7 and V is TRBV6-1; TRBD1 matches at 7 bases. The CDR3 extends over 14 amino acids. Germline values: CDR1 MNHNS, CDR2 SASEGT. Trimming removed 1 base from V and 0 bases from J; junction bases left unmatched: 0. This CDR3 is CASSEGDSSYEQYF. The CDR3, as DNA: TGTGCCAGCAGTGAAGGGGACAGCTCCTACGAGCAGTACTTC.

The chain links TRBV5-4 to TRBJ1-3; D possibly corresponds to TRBD1 (6 bases). Trimming shortened V by 2 bases and J by 1 base, and 13 bases separated the two germline ends. This CDR3 is 16 amino acids long. The germline V gene has CDR1 SGHNT and CDR2 YYREEE (reference sequence). The CDR3 coding sequence is TGTGCCAGCAGCTTCCGCGGGGGCGCATCTGGAAACACCATATATTTT. Its protein is CASSFRGGASGNTIYF.

The rearrangement links TRBV30 to TRBJ2-1; 12 bases line up with TRBD1. The CDR3 is 16 residues long. The V gene's germline CDR1 is GTSNPN and CDR2 SVGIG (reference sequence). V dropped 0 bases and J dropped 4; count of bases not matched to a gene: 4. CDR3 bases: TGTGCCTGGAGTGTAGGGACAGGGGGCTTTTACAATGAGCAGTTCTTC. Translated: CAWSVGTGGFYNEQFF.

This clone was detected a few times. The chain joins TRBV2 to TRBJ1-5; D is unresolved. Germline V gives CDR1 SNHLY, CDR2 FYNNEI. V lost 7 bases and J 3 bases, leaving 7 bases between the germline ends. The CDR3 contains 12 residues. The CDR3 here is CASTRTNQPQHF. Here the CDR3 DNA reads TGTGCCAGCACGCGTACCAATCAGCCCCAGCATTTT.